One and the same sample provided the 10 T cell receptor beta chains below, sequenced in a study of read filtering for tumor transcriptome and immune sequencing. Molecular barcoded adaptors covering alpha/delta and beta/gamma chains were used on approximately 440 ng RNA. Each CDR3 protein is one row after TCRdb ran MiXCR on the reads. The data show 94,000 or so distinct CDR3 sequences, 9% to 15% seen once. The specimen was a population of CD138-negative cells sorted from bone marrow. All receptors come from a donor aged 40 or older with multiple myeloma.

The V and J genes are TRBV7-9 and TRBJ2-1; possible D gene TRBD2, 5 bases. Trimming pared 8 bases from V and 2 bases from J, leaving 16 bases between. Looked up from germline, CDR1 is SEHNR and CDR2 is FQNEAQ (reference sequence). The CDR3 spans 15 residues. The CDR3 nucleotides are TGTGCCAGCTGCCCAGGACTCTCCACCTACAATGAGCAGTTCTTC. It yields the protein CASCPGLSTYNEQFF.

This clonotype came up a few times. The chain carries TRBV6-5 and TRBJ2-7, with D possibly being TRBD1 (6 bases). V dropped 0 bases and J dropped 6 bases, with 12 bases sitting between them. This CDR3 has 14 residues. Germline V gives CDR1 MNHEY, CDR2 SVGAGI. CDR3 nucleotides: TGTGCCAGCAGTTACTCCGGGACACCCCTCGAGCAGTACTTC. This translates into CASSYSGTPLEQYF.

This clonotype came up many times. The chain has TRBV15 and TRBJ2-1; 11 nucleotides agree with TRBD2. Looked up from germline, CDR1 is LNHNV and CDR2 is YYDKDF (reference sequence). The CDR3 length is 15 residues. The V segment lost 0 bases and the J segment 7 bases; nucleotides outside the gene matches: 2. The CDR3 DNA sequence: TGTGCCACCAGCAGAGAGTGGACTAGCGGGAATGAGCAGTTCTTC. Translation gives CATSREWTSGNEQFF.

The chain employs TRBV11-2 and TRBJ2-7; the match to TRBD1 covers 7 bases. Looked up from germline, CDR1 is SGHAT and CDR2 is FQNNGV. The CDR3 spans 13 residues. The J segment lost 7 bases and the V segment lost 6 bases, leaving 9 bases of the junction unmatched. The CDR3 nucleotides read TGTGCCAGCAGGTCGTCACAGGGGCGAGAGCAGTACTTC. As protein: CASRSSQGREQYF.

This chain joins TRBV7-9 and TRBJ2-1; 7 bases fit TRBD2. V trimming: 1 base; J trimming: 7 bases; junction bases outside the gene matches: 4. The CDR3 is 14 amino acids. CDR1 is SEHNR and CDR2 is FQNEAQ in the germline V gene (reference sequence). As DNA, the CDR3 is TGTGCCAGCAGCTTAGGAGGCGGGGGAAATGAGCAGTTCTTC. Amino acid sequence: CASSLGGGGNEQFF.

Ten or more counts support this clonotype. CDR3 residues: CSVEEVERHPGYTF. CDR3 sequence (DNA): TGCAGCGTTGAAGAAGTAGAGAGACACCCCGGCTACACCTTC. The chain is built from TRBV29-1 and TRBJ1-2; D remains unclear. The length of the CDR3 is 14 residues. Germline V lookup: CDR1 SQVTM, CDR2 ANQGSEA. Trimming took 0 bases from V and 8 from J, leaving 16 bases between them. The entire variable domain, with the rest obtained from reference TRBV29-1 and TRBJ1-2, is as follows: SAVISQKPSRDICQRGTSLTIQCQVDSQVTMMFWYRQQPGQSLTLIATANQGSEATYESGFVIDKFPISRPNLTFSTLTVSNMSPEDSSIYLCSVEEVERHPGYTFGSGTRLTVV.

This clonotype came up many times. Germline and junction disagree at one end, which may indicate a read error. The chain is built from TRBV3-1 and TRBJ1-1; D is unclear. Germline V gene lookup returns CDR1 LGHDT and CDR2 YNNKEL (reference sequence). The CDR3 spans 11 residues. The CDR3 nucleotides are TGTGCCAGCGTCGGGAACACTGTAGCTTTCTTT. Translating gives CASVGNTVAFF. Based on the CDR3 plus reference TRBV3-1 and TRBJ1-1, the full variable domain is DTAVSQTPKYLVTQMGNDKSIKCEQNLGHDTMYWYKQDSKKFLKIMFSYNNKELIINETVPNRFSPKSPDKAHLNLHINSLELGDSAVYFCASVGNTVAFFGQGTRLTVV.

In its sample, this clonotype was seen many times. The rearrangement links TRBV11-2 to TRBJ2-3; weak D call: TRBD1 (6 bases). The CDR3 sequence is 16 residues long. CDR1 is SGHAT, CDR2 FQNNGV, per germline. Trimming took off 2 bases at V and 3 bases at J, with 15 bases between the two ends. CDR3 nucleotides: TGTGCCAGCAGCTTATCCCCGACAGGAAAGACAGATACGCAGTATTTT. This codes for CASSLSPTGKTDTQYF.

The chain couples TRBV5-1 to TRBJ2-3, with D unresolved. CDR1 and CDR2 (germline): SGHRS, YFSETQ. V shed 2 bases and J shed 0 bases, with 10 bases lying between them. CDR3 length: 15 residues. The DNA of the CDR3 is TGCGCCAGCAGCTTTAAGGCGTCTAGCACAGATACGCAGTATTTT. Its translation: CASSFKASSTDTQYF.

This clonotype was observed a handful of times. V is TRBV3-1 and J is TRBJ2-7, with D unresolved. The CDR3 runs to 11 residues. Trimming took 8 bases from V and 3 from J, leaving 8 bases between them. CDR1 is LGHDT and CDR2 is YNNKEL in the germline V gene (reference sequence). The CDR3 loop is CASGKNYEQYF. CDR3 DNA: TGTGCCAGCGGGAAGAACTACGAGCAGTACTTC.